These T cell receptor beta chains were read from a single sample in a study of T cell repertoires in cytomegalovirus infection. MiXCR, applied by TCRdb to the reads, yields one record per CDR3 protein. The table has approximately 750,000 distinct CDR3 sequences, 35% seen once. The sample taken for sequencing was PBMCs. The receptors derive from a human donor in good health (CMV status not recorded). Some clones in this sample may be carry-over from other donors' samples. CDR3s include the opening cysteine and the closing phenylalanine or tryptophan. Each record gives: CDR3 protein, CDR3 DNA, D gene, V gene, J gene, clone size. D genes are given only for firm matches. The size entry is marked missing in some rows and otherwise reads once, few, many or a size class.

cdr3_aa: CASSFTGGKETQYF; cdr3_nt: TGTGCCAGCAGCTTTACGGGGGGGAAAGAGACCCAGTACTTC; d_call: TRBD2; v_call: TRBV5-6; j_call: TRBJ2-5; clone_size: few
cdr3_aa: CASSQILAGAYNEQFF; cdr3_nt: TGTGCCAGCAGCCAGATACTAGCGGGAGCCTACAATGAGCAGTTCTTC; d_call: TRBD2; v_call: TRBV12-3/TRBV12-4; j_call: TRBJ2-1; clone_size: few
cdr3_aa: CASSSYSPEAFF; cdr3_nt: TGTGCCAGCAGTTCGTACAGTCCCGAAGCTTTCTTT; d_call: -; v_call: TRBV6-2/TRBV6-3; j_call: TRBJ1-1; clone_size: -
cdr3_aa: CASSFRSEFYEQYF; cdr3_nt: TGTGCCAGCAGCTTCAGGTCGGAATTCTACGAGCAGTACTTC; d_call: -; v_call: TRBV5-5; j_call: TRBJ2-7; clone_size: -
cdr3_aa: CASSQMEGQPQHF; cdr3_nt: TGTGCCAGCAGCCAAATGGAGGGCCAGCCCCAGCATTTT; d_call: -; v_call: TRBV7-3; j_call: TRBJ1-5; clone_size: -
cdr3_aa: CASRARPGEQYF; cdr3_nt: TGTGCCAGCCGGGCGCGACCGGGCGAGCAGTACTTC; d_call: -; v_call: TRBV19; j_call: TRBJ2-7; clone_size: -
cdr3_aa: CASTLRGGGAAGANVLTF; cdr3_nt: TGTGCCAGCACTCTAAGGGGGGGGGGCGCAGCCGGGGCCAACGTCCTGACTTTC; d_call: -; v_call: TRBV27; j_call: TRBJ2-6; clone_size: few
cdr3_aa: CAISVGDRVYDQYF; cdr3_nt: TGTGCCATCAGTGTGGGGGACAGGGTTTACGATCAGTACTTC; d_call: TRBD1; v_call: TRBV10-3; j_call: TRBJ2-7; clone_size: -
cdr3_aa: CASSFELAGVETQYF; cdr3_nt: TGTGCCAGCAGTTTTGAGCTAGCGGGAGTAGAGACCCAGTACTTC; d_call: TRBD2; v_call: TRBV12-3/TRBV12-4; j_call: TRBJ2-5; clone_size: -
cdr3_aa: CASSPGDSQNSPLHF; cdr3_nt: TGTGCCAGCAGCCCCGGGGACAGTCAAAATTCACCCCTCCACTTT; d_call: TRBD1; v_call: TRBV7-6; j_call: TRBJ1-6; clone_size: many
cdr3_aa: CASSLGPSYSNQPQHF; cdr3_nt: TGTGCCAGCAGTCTGGGGCCTTCTTATAGCAATCAGCCCCAGCATTTT; d_call: -; v_call: TRBV12-3/TRBV12-4; j_call: TRBJ1-5; clone_size: many
cdr3_aa: CASRGGQGVYGYTF; cdr3_nt: TGTGCCAGCAGGGGTGGGCAGGGGGTCTATGGCTACACCTTC; d_call: TRBD1; v_call: TRBV28; j_call: TRBJ1-2; clone_size: once
cdr3_aa: CASSMGDRVDEQYF; cdr3_nt: TGTGCCAGTAGTATGGGGGACAGGGTGGACGAGCAGTACTTC; d_call: TRBD1; v_call: TRBV19; j_call: TRBJ2-7; clone_size: few
cdr3_aa: CASSRGTGTNYGYTF; cdr3_nt: TGTGCCAGCAGTAGAGGGACAGGGACGAACTATGGCTACACCTTC; d_call: TRBD1; v_call: TRBV27; j_call: TRBJ1-2; clone_size: few
cdr3_aa: CASSLVSTVTPLHF; cdr3_nt: TGTGCCAGCAGCTTAGTATCGACGGTGACACCCCTCCACTTT; d_call: -; v_call: TRBV7-9; j_call: TRBJ1-6; clone_size: few
cdr3_aa: CASSSSSGGNTGELFF; cdr3_nt: TGTGCCAGCAGTTCGTCTAGCGGGGGGAACACCGGGGAGCTGTTTTTT; d_call: TRBD2; v_call: TRBV12-3/TRBV12-4; j_call: TRBJ2-2; clone_size: -
cdr3_aa: CSVVSGFGEQFF; cdr3_nt: TGCAGCGTTGTATCAGGGTTCGGTGAGCAGTTCTTC; d_call: -; v_call: TRBV29-1; j_call: TRBJ2-1; clone_size: -
cdr3_aa: CASSPPGQAIYDSPLHF; cdr3_nt: TGTGCCAGCAGCCCACCGGGACAGGCGATTTACGATTCACCCCTCCACTTT; d_call: TRBD1; v_call: TRBV5-5; j_call: TRBJ1-6; clone_size: few
cdr3_aa: CASLASGTYNEQFF; cdr3_nt: TGTGCCAGCCTCGCAAGTGGGACCTACAATGAGCAGTTCTTC; d_call: -; v_call: TRBV2; j_call: TRBJ2-1; clone_size: few
cdr3_aa: CASSPRLSGANVLTF; cdr3_nt: TGTGCCAGCAGTCCCAGACTCTCGGGGGCCAACGTCCTGACTTTC; d_call: -; v_call: TRBV12-3/TRBV12-4; j_call: TRBJ2-6; clone_size: -
cdr3_aa: CASSRYSAGVNTEAFF; cdr3_nt: TGTGCCAGCAGCCGTTATTCGGCAGGGGTCAACACTGAAGCTTTCTTT; d_call: -; v_call: TRBV7-9; j_call: TRBJ1-1; clone_size: -
cdr3_aa: CASSYGGWDEQYF; cdr3_nt: TGTGCCAGCAGTTACGGGGGGTGGGACGAGCAGTACTTC; d_call: -; v_call: TRBV6-6; j_call: TRBJ2-7; clone_size: -
cdr3_aa: CASSPPDTYNEQFF; cdr3_nt: TGTGCCAGCAGTCCACCCGACACCTACAATGAGCAGTTCTTC; d_call: -; v_call: TRBV27; j_call: TRBJ2-1; clone_size: -
cdr3_aa: CASSGRDVTEAFF; cdr3_nt: TGTGCCAGCAGCGGGAGGGATGTTACTGAAGCTTTCTTT; d_call: -; v_call: TRBV28; j_call: TRBJ1-1; clone_size: -
cdr3_aa: CASSLYSAGGGITEAFF; cdr3_nt: TGTGCCAGCAGCTTATACTCTGCCGGTGGGGGGATCACTGAAGCTTTCTTT; d_call: -; v_call: TRBV11-2; j_call: TRBJ1-1; clone_size: few
cdr3_aa: CASSLPQGFTEAFF; cdr3_nt: TGTGCCAGCAGTCTCCCACAGGGATTCACTGAAGCTTTCTTT; d_call: -; v_call: TRBV28; j_call: TRBJ1-1; clone_size: few
cdr3_aa: CAILAPGVGYTF; cdr3_nt: TGTGCCATCCTAGCCCCAGGGGTTGGCTACACCTTC; d_call: -; v_call: TRBV28; j_call: TRBJ1-2; clone_size: -
cdr3_aa: CASSPHLAGATYNEQFF; cdr3_nt: TGTGCCAGTAGTCCTCATTTAGCGGGAGCCACCTACAATGAGCAGTTCTTC; d_call: TRBD2; v_call: TRBV19; j_call: TRBJ2-1; clone_size: -
cdr3_aa: CGSSLLQGGTEAFF; cdr3_nt: TGTGGCAGCAGCTTACTACAGGGGGGTACTGAAGCTTTCTTT; d_call: TRBD1; v_call: TRBV7-2; j_call: TRBJ1-1; clone_size: -
cdr3_aa: CASSLPHFMGARTDTQYF; cdr3_nt: TGTGCCAGCAGTTTACCTCACTTTATGGGGGCCCGCACAGATACGCAGTATTTT; d_call: -; v_call: TRBV28; j_call: TRBJ2-3; clone_size: -
cdr3_aa: CASSLVTIAKNIQYF; cdr3_nt: TGTGCCAGCAGCTTAGTTACCATAGCCAAAAACATTCAGTACTTC; d_call: -; v_call: TRBV11-2; j_call: TRBJ2-4; clone_size: -
cdr3_aa: CASMVGQGTYNEQFF; cdr3_nt: TGTGCCAGCATGGTGGGACAGGGAACCTACAATGAGCAGTTCTTC; d_call: TRBD1; v_call: TRBV6-1; j_call: TRBJ2-1; clone_size: few
cdr3_aa: CAISLSRQSSGYTF; cdr3_nt: TGTGCCATCAGCTTATCGAGACAGTCATCTGGCTACACCTTC; d_call: -; v_call: TRBV7-2; j_call: TRBJ1-2; clone_size: -
cdr3_aa: CASSYTGQEVGQPQHF; cdr3_nt: TGTGCCAGCAGTTACACAGGACAGGAAGTAGGGCAGCCCCAGCATTTT; d_call: TRBD1; v_call: TRBV6-2/TRBV6-3; j_call: TRBJ1-5; clone_size: -
cdr3_aa: CASSPRIKYNEQFF; cdr3_nt: TGTGCCAGCAGCCCTCGTATTAAATACAATGAGCAGTTCTTC; d_call: -; v_call: TRBV7-2; j_call: TRBJ2-1; clone_size: many
cdr3_aa: CASSWGDRSMNTEAFF; cdr3_nt: TGCGCCAGCAGTTGGGGGGACAGATCTATGAACACTGAAGCTTTCTTT; d_call: TRBD1; v_call: TRBV5-1; j_call: TRBJ1-1; clone_size: -
cdr3_aa: CASSLRGGGYEQYF; cdr3_nt: TGTGCCAGCAGCTTAAGAGGGGGCGGCTACGAGCAGTACTTC; d_call: TRBD1; v_call: TRBV7-8; j_call: TRBJ2-7; clone_size: many
cdr3_aa: CASSSHFPGTGTGNTIYF; cdr3_nt: TGTGCCAGCAGCTCACACTTTCCCGGGACAGGGACTGGAAACACCATATATTTT; d_call: TRBD1; v_call: TRBV13; j_call: TRBJ1-3; clone_size: few
cdr3_aa: CASSSTAGGYNSPLHF; cdr3_nt: TGTGCCAGCAGCTCCACCGCCGGGGGCTATAATTCACCCCTCCACTTT; d_call: -; v_call: TRBV7-8; j_call: TRBJ1-6; clone_size: -
cdr3_aa: CASTPGEGSGELFF; cdr3_nt: TGTGCCAGCACCCCTGGGGAGGGCAGCGGGGAGCTGTTTTTT; d_call: TRBD2; v_call: TRBV7-6; j_call: TRBJ2-2; clone_size: few
cdr3_aa: CASSIIAGIEAFF; cdr3_nt: TGTGCCAGTAGTATAATTGCAGGAATTGAAGCTTTCTTT; d_call: -; v_call: TRBV19; j_call: TRBJ1-1; clone_size: -
cdr3_aa: CAGGTGSEAGELFF; cdr3_nt: TGTGCCGGGGGGACAGGGAGTGAGGCCGGGGAGCTGTTTTTT; d_call: TRBD1; v_call: TRBV6-1; j_call: TRBJ2-2; clone_size: -
cdr3_aa: CASSEAVTGTRAFF; cdr3_nt: TGTGCCAGCAGTGAAGCGGTTACCGGGACCCGGGCTTTCTTT; d_call: -; v_call: TRBV2; j_call: TRBJ1-1; clone_size: -
cdr3_aa: CASRNPQGLNQPQHF; cdr3_nt: TGTGCCAGCAGAAACCCCCAGGGACTAAATCAGCCCCAGCATTTT; d_call: -; v_call: TRBV28; j_call: TRBJ1-5; clone_size: -
cdr3_aa: CSARQGGVQTDTQYF; cdr3_nt: TGCAGTGCTAGACAAGGGGGGGTCCAGACAGATACGCAGTATTTT; d_call: -; v_call: TRBV20-1; j_call: TRBJ2-3; clone_size: -